This TCR beta chain appears in the sequencing data of a study of blood T cells in healthy people across ages. Across the whole study: The template switching approach captured approximately one barcoded beta molecule for every two T cells. Overall study results and limits: A greater number of naive CD4+ cells and higher diversity distinguished long-lived donors from aged donors.

The CDR3 runs to 15 residues. Trimming cost V 7 bases and J 4 bases; bases outside gene matches: 7. About this clonotype: Its antigen is currently unknown.

Together with a sample-barcoded 5' primer, a J-beta primer mix was included in a second PCR lasting roughly 6 to 12 cycles. Each cDNA molecule received a tag from a template-switch adaptor that had 12 random nucleotides. TCRdb independently ran MiXCR on the 5' RACE reads; one entry per CDR3 protein. The data show 1.5 million to 2 million distinct CDR3 sequences, with around 50% seen just once and approximately 2% held by the top ten. Isolation of PBMCs gave at least 7 million cells per sample. The receptor was isolated from a woman aged 40 to 50 in good health. The sample was blood. The gene calls are TRBV12-3 or TRBV12-4 and TRBJ1-1; 12 bases map to TRBD1. CDR3 sequence (DNA): TGTGCCAGCACCTCGGGACAGGGGGCGATCACTGAAGCTTTCTTT. Translating gives CASTSGQGAITEAFF.